Following are 5 T cell receptor beta chains from one sample sequenced in a study of blood T cell repertoires in COVID-19. The data were produced by immunoSEQ multiplex PCR, yet TCRdb's version contains in-frame clones alone and is incomplete. The table lists hundreds of thousands of clones, almost 85% of them singletons. What was sequenced was peripheral blood. All receptors derive from a man between 50 and 59 years old with active or convalescent COVID-19.

The rearrangement uses TRBV5-6 and TRBJ2-2; D gene uncertain. The CDR3 spans 14 residues. Trimming removed 3 bases at V and 5 bases at J, with 11 bases between. The germline V gene has CDR1 SGHDT and CDR2 YYEEEE. The CDR3 region is CASSSGGRTGELFF. The CDR3 DNA reads as TGTGCCAGCAGCTCGGGTGGCCGGACCGGGGAGCTGTTTTTT.

This sequence joins TRBV19 and TRBJ1-5; D might be TRBD1 (6 bases). CDR1 and CDR2 (germline): LNHDA, SQIVND (reference sequence). The CDR3 extends over 14 amino acids. V was shortened by 2 bases and J by 9 bases, with 14 bases between the two germline ends. CDR3 amino acids: CASSISQGNSPQHF. As DNA, the CDR3 is TGTGCCAGTAGTATAAGTCAGGGGAATTCGCCCCAGCATTTT.

The chain links TRBV29-1 to TRBJ2-7, with 11 bases that match TRBD1. The CDR3 consists of 15 residues. CDR1 SQVTM and CDR2 ANQGSEA come from the germline V gene. The V segment lost 3 bases and the J segment 4 bases; nucleotides outside the gene matches: 8. CDR3 sequence reads: CSVDGTGGQGYEQYF. In DNA form, the CDR3 reads TGCAGCGTTGATGGGACAGGGGGTCAGGGGTACGAGCAGTACTTC.

This sequence joins TRBV2 and TRBJ2-1, with 7 bases identical to TRBD2. With V trimmed by 6 bases and J by 4 bases, 9 bases remained unmatched. The CDR3 covers 15 residues. CDR1 is SNHLY, CDR2 FYNNEI, per germline. CDR3 in amino acids: CASSLSSGPYNEQFF. DNA of the CDR3: TGTGCCAGCAGCCTCTCTAGCGGTCCGTACAATGAGCAGTTCTTC.

This chain connects TRBV27 to TRBJ1-6, with D maybe TRBD1 (5 bases). This CDR3 region has 15 residues. CDR1 and CDR2 (germline): MNHEY, SMNVEV (reference sequence). Trimming removed 5 bases from V and 5 bases from J, with 13 bases in between. The DNA of the CDR3 is TGTGCCAGCAGTACGGGGGTCGAGGATAATTCACCCCTCCACTTT. Amino acids: CASSTGVEDNSPLHF.